Listed here is a single TCR beta chain. Through a sample-barcoded 5' primer and a J-beta primer mix, a second PCR was run for roughly 6 to 12 cycles. One entry per CDR3 protein results from TCRdb running MiXCR on the 5' RACE reads. The sample has hundreds of thousands of distinct CDR3 sequences, roughly 32% seen once. The CDR3 spans 12 residues. The germline V gene encodes CDR1 SQVTM and CDR2 ANQGSEA. V was trimmed by 7 bases and J by 1 base, leaving 9 bases between them. This entry comes from a study of blood T cells in healthy people across ages. Study details: Template switching caught about one barcoded beta molecule for each two T cells.

This clonotype originated in a woman over 75 in good health. The chain has TRBV29-1 and TRBJ2-3; perhaps TRBD1 as D (6 bases). Sequenced material: blood. The chain's CDR3 is CSGSGGTDTQYF. The CDR3 DNA reads TGCAGCGGGTCAGGGGGCACAGATACGCAGTATTTT.